Below are 30 T cell receptor beta chains sequenced from a single sample in a study of blood T cells in healthy people across ages. Through a sample-barcoded 5' primer and a J-beta primer mix, a second PCR was run for roughly 6 to 11 cycles. TCRdb ran MiXCR on the 5' RACE reads and lists one entry per CDR3 protein. Among over 950,000 distinct CDR3 sequences listed, roughly 51% were seen once. Sample: blood. The source is a woman aged 55-69 years in good health.

This clonotype was detected only a few times. The V gene is TRBV12-3 or TRBV12-4, the J gene TRBJ2-2; TRBD1 might be the D (5 bases). The CDR3 consists of 14 residues. Trimming removed 5 bases from V and 8 bases from J, with 15 bases in between. CDR3 sequence reads: CASSPGDRPGELFF. CDR3 DNA sequence: TGTGCCAGCAGTCCCGGCGACAGACCAGGGGAGCTGTTTTTT.

This clonotype has just a few counts. The gene calls are TRBV27 and TRBJ1-2, with TRBD1 as a possible D gene (5 bases). Trimming removed 2 bases from V and 5 bases from J, with 15 bases in between. The length of the CDR3 is 15 residues. The germline V gene encodes CDR1 MNHEY and CDR2 SMNVEV (reference sequence). Here the CDR3 reads CASSLAAGHVYGYTF. DNA for the CDR3: TGTGCCAGCAGTTTAGCGGCAGGACATGTGTATGGCTACACCTTC.

The chain uses TRBV7-9 and TRBJ2-3; 8 nucleotides agree with TRBD2. Trimming removed 3 bases from V and 2 bases from J; junction bases left unmatched: 7. This CDR3 has 16 amino acids. Germline V gene data show CDR1 as SEHNR and CDR2 as FQNEAQ (reference sequence). The CDR3 loop is CASSLSLAAYTDTQYF. The CDR3 coding sequence is TGTGCCAGCAGCTTGTCACTAGCGGCATACACAGATACGCAGTATTTT.

The chain has TRBV3-1 and TRBJ2-7; the D gene is possibly TRBD1 (5 bases). TRBJ2-5 matches the DNA end more closely, so the J call is doubtful. CDR3 size: 15 residues. CDR1 and CDR2 from the germline V gene are LGHDT and YNNKEL (reference sequence). CDR3 coding DNA: TGTGCCAGCAGCTGGATCGGGCTACAGGAAGAGACCCAGTACTTC. Amino acid sequence: CASSWIGLQEETQYF.

This clonotype was seen a few times. The V gene is TRBV5-5, the J gene TRBJ2-5; D is unclear. V gave up 0 bases and J gave up 6 bases, with 6 bases separating them. The CDR3 has 12 amino acids. In germline, CDR1 is SGHKS, CDR2 YYEKEE (reference sequence). The CDR3 sequence: CASSLGPQTQYF. As DNA, the CDR3 is TGTGCCAGCAGCTTGGGCCCCCAGACCCAGTACTTC.

The chain joins TRBV29-1 to TRBJ2-7; possible D gene TRBD1, 6 bases. Per germline, CDR1 SQVTM and CDR2 ANQGSEA. V lost 2 bases and J 1 base, leaving 15 bases between the germline ends. This CDR3 has 15 residues. CDR3 nucleotides: TGCAGCGTTGAATTGTGGCTGGACAGTTCCTACGAGCAGTACTTC. Protein: CSVELWLDSSYEQYF.

This clonotype has a single count. Here the CDR3 reads CASSPYWNTEAFF. The CDR3 DNA reads TGTGCCAGCAGCCCCTATTGGAACACTGAAGCTTTCTTT. The V and J genes are TRBV7-8 and TRBJ1-1, with unresolved D. The V end lost 5 bases, the J end lost 1 base, and 8 bases lay between the germline ends. The CDR3 covers 13 residues. Germline-derived CDR1 and CDR2 are SGHVS and FQNEAQ.

The chain joins TRBV2 to TRBJ2-5; no clear D. V lost 5 bases and J 4 bases, leaving 11 bases between the germline ends. Germline lookup yields CDR1 SNHLY and CDR2 FYNNEI. The CDR3 loop spans 13 amino acids. The CDR3 region is CASSYRFRETQYF. CDR3 sequence (DNA): TGTGCCAGCAGTTACCGATTTCGAGAGACCCAGTACTTC.

The chain carries TRBV4-1 and TRBJ2-5; 8 nucleotides line up with TRBD1. Germline-derived CDR1 and CDR2 are MGHRA and YSYEKL. Losses at the gene ends were 3 bases for V and 4 bases for J; bases not matched to a gene: 4. The CDR3 extends over 14 amino acids. CDR3 nucleotide sequence: TGCGCCAGCAGCCAGGGACAGGCGCGAGAGACCCAGTACTTC. Translated: CASSQGQARETQYF.

This clonotype showed up just a few times. The chain couples TRBV15 to TRBJ2-5; 7 bases agree with TRBD1. From germline, CDR1 is LNHNV and CDR2 YYDKDF (reference sequence). The CDR3 has 17 amino acids. J lost 5 bases, V lost 0 bases, and 12 bases had no gene match. CDR3 sequence: CATSRDDFDRASETQYF. The CDR3 DNA reads as TGTGCCACCAGCAGAGATGATTTCGACAGGGCGAGCGAGACCCAGTACTTC.

This clonotype occurred many times. The CDR3 sequence is CASSQWFSGKAYEQYF. CDR3 nucleotides: TGCGCCAGCAGCCAATGGTTCTCAGGGAAAGCCTACGAGCAGTACTTC. This chain uses TRBV4-1 with TRBJ2-7, with a weak D call TRBD1 (5 bases). Trimming cost V 2 bases and J 2 bases, with 16 bases left between them. The germline V gene encodes CDR1 MGHRA and CDR2 YSYEKL. The CDR3 is 16 residues long.

The chain links TRBV5-1 to TRBJ2-1; 9 bases line up with TRBD2. The CDR3 has 15 amino acids. Germline V lookup: CDR1 SGHRS, CDR2 YFSETQ. J lost 9 bases, V lost 7 bases, and 14 bases had no gene match. The CDR3 DNA sequence: TGCGCCAGCTTTGGTAGCGGGAGAGGAGGGAGTGAGCAGTTCTTC. Translation: CASFGSGRGGSEQFF.

The V and J genes are TRBV6-1 and TRBJ1-5; 11 bases are a match to TRBD1. This CDR3 comprises 17 residues. CDR1 is MNHNS, CDR2 SASEGT, per germline. J was trimmed by 5 bases and V by 10 bases; bases with no gene match: 16. CDR3 nucleotide sequence: TGTGCCACCCAAGGGACAGGGGGTTATCCAGGCGATCAGCCCCAGCATTTT. This sequence encodes CATQGTGGYPGDQPQHF.

The chain combines TRBV29-1 with TRBJ2-7; the D call may be TRBD1 or TRBD2 (5 bases each). The germline V gene encodes CDR1 SQVTM and CDR2 ANQGSEA. V was shortened by 5 bases and J by 0 bases, with 8 bases between the two germline ends. The length of the CDR3 is 12 residues. The CDR3 nucleotides are TGCAGCGTTAGGGACGGCTCCTACGAGCAGTACTTC. This translates into CSVRDGSYEQYF.

The genes are TRBV11-2 and TRBJ2-1, with TRBD2 identical over 8 bases. Germline assignment: CDR1 SGHAT and CDR2 FQNNGV. V was clipped by 3 bases and J by 3 bases; unmatched bases: 7. There are 16 residues in the CDR3. CDR3 sequence reads: CASSLPGLARYNEQFF. CDR3 DNA sequence: TGTGCCAGCAGCTTGCCTGGACTAGCCCGCTACAATGAGCAGTTCTTC.

The chain carries TRBV16 and TRBJ2-3, with D perhaps assigned TRBD1 or TRBD2 (5 bases each). Germline V gives CDR1 KGHSY, CDR2 FQNENV. With 3 bases removed from V and 3 bases from J, the gap between germline ends came to 16 bases. This CDR3 contains 16 residues. In DNA form, the CDR3 reads TGTGCCAGCAGCCACATCCAGGGTGGCGGGACAGATACGCAGTATTTT. Its translation: CASSHIQGGGTDTQYF.

This chain joins TRBV15 and TRBJ1-2; TRBD1 might be the D (6 bases). Per the germline V gene, CDR1 is LNHNV and CDR2 is YYDKDF (reference sequence). The CDR3 has 14 residues. Trimming left V 0 bases short and J 7 bases short, with 12 bases between. Written as DNA, the CDR3 is TGTGCCACCAGCAGAGATGCTACAGGGACTGGCTACACCTTC. It codes for CATSRDATGTGYTF.

The genes are TRBV12-3 or TRBV12-4 and TRBJ2-7; D may match TRBD1 or TRBD2 (5 bases each). Trimming removed 5 bases at V and 6 bases at J, with 17 bases between. This CDR3 has 14 residues. The CDR3 loop is CASSQNLGAGEQYF. The CDR3 DNA is TGTGCCAGCAGTCAAAACCTCGGGGCGGGCGAGCAGTACTTC.

On this clonotype itself: Sequence at one end of the junction differs from germline and may be a read error. The chain has TRBV28 and TRBJ1-5; 8 bases are a match to TRBD1. Per germline, CDR1 MDHEN and CDR2 SYDVKM. The CDR3 spans 15 residues. This CDR3 is CAGSSPGQGYQPQHF. The CDR3 nucleotides read TGTGCCGGCAGTTCCCCCGGACAGGGATATCAGCCCCAGCATTTT.

The rearrangement joins TRBV12-3 or TRBV12-4 to TRBJ2-3; D possibly uses TRBD1 or TRBD2 (5 bases each). V was pared by 5 bases and J by 2 bases, with 11 bases between. The CDR3 spans 14 residues. Here the CDR3 reads CASSLQGPTDTQYF. CDR3 nucleotide sequence: TGTGCCAGCAGTCTTCAGGGACCCACAGATACGCAGTATTTT.

This rearrangement joins TRBV29-1 to TRBJ2-1; 7 bases align to TRBD1. Trimming cost V 6 bases and J 4 bases; bases outside gene matches: 15. This CDR3 is 16 amino acids long. The V gene's germline CDR1 is SQVTM and CDR2 ANQGSEA. In DNA, the CDR3 is TGCAGCGTCCCGAACCCCCAGGGGGTGATATACAATGAGCAGTTCTTC. Its translation: CSVPNPQGVIYNEQFF.

This clonotype was counted between two and nine times. The CDR3 reads CASSLAGLPVKGSNQPQHF. In DNA, the CDR3 is TGTGCCAGCAGTTTAGCAGGGCTCCCTGTCAAAGGGAGCAATCAGCCCCAGCATTTT. The chain employs TRBV12-3 or TRBV12-4 and TRBJ1-5; no firm D call. This CDR3 comprises 19 residues. V gave up 0 bases and J gave up 1 base, with 19 bases separating them.

In this sample, this clonotype turned up many times. This chain links TRBV29-1 with TRBJ2-4, with D possibly TRBD2 on 7 matching bases. The CDR3 totals 15 residues. CDR1 SQVTM and CDR2 ANQGSEA come from the germline V gene. Trimming cost V 1 base and J 5 bases, with 15 bases left between them. The CDR3 DNA sequence: TGCAGCGTTGAAGGGAGGGGGGGCACCGAAAACATTCAGTACTTC. Encoded protein: CSVEGRGGTENIQYF.

The V and J genes are TRBV28 and TRBJ2-4; D gene ambiguous. There are 16 residues in the CDR3. V was trimmed by 1 base and J by 0 bases, leaving 10 bases between them. Germline V lookup: CDR1 MDHEN, CDR2 SYDVKM. As DNA, the CDR3 is TGTGCCAGCAGTTTATCCGACGGTATAGCCAAAAACATTCAGTACTTC. Translating gives CASSLSDGIAKNIQYF.

This clonotype has just a few counts. The chain carries TRBV6-6 and TRBJ2-7; TRBD1 matches at 8 bases. The ends lost 2 bases at V and 3 bases at J; junction bases unmatched: 9. CDR1 MNHNY and CDR2 SVGAGI come from the germline V gene (reference sequence). This CDR3 has 16 amino acids. CDR3: CASSYRGSGTGYEQYF. DNA of the CDR3: TGTGCCAGCAGTTACCGGGGCTCCGGGACAGGCTACGAGCAGTACTTC.

The chain joins TRBV5-1 to TRBJ1-2; 10 bases line up with TRBD1. The CDR3 spans 16 residues. The ends lost 2 bases at V and 8 bases at J; junction bases unmatched: 12. Germline CDR1 reads SGHRS; CDR2 reads YFSETQ. CDR3 bases: TGCGCCAGCAGCTTTGTACGGGACAGGGGTCTCTCGGGCTACACCTTC. This codes for CASSFVRDRGLSGYTF.

The chain uses TRBV6-6 and TRBJ2-5; 9 bases agree with TRBD2. This CDR3 has 17 residues. Germline loops: CDR1 MNHNY, CDR2 SVGAGI (reference sequence). The J segment lost 11 bases and the V segment lost 0 bases, leaving 16 bases of the junction unmatched. CDR3 DNA: TGTGCCAGCAGTTACTCGAAAGCGGGGGGCCTCGGCAATGAGCAGTACTTC. It yields the protein CASSYSKAGGLGNEQYF.

Worth noting for this clonotype: The germline gene is not matched at one end of the junction; a read error may be the cause. The chain is built from TRBV27 and TRBJ2-3; 7 nucleotides agree with TRBD1. CDR1 is MNHEY, CDR2 SMNVEV, per germline (reference sequence). CDR3 length: 15 residues. The chain's CDR3 is CASSGGQTPRDMQYF. The CDR3 coding sequence is TGTGCCAGCAGTGGGGGACAGACCCCCAGGGATATGCAGTATTTT.

This clonotype came up many times. CDR3 DNA: TGTGCCAGCAGCTTAGTCTCCGGGACTAGGGGTTACAATGAGCAGTTCTTC. It codes for CASSLVSGTRGYNEQFF. The chain recombines TRBV11-1 with TRBJ2-1; 8 bases are a match to TRBD2. V shed 1 base, J shed 4 bases, and the junction held 9 bases outside the gene matches. This CDR3 comprises 17 residues. The germline V gene encodes CDR1 SGHAT and CDR2 FQDESV (reference sequence).

The table lists this clonotype with a few counts. The chain uses TRBV4-3 and TRBJ2-1; possible D gene TRBD2, 5 bases. CDR3 length: 15 residues. With 0 bases removed from V and 2 bases from J, the gap between germline ends came to 8 bases. Looked up from germline, CDR1 is LGHNA and CDR2 is YSLEER. The CDR3 reads CASSQDGNPYNEQFF. The CDR3 nucleotides read TGCGCCAGCAGCCAAGACGGGAACCCCTACAATGAGCAGTTCTTC.